This passage covers 30 T cell receptor beta chains from one sample sequenced in a study of graft-versus-host responses after intestinal transplantation. Sequenced by immunoSEQ multiplex PCR; TCRdb stores in-frame clones only, minus some. The sample holds 95,000 to 130,000 clones, 90% seen once. Their specific antigens are unknown. The sample in question was unstimulated CD4+ T cells sorted from spleen or lymph node cells, obtained before intestinal transplant. These receptors all come from a human donor who received an intestinal transplant.

The chain employs TRBV5-1 and TRBJ2-5; 12 bases match TRBD2. CDR1 SGHRS and CDR2 YFSETQ come from the germline V gene. CDR3 length: 16 residues. V dropped 3 bases and J dropped 2; count of bases not matched to a gene: 5. The CDR3 reads CASSSPSGRGQETQYF. CDR3 bases: TGCGCCAGCAGCTCCCCTAGCGGGAGGGGGCAAGAGACCCAGTACTTC.

The rearrangement links TRBV6-5 to TRBJ2-7, with D possibly matching TRBD2 (6 bases). The germline gives CDR1 MNHEY, CDR2 SVGAGI. The V gene lost 2 bases and the J gene lost 3 bases, with 11 bases spanning the gap. The CDR3 has 14 residues. Here the CDR3 DNA reads TGTGCCAGCAGTTACGACGGGAGACTCTACGAGCAGTACTTC. As protein: CASSYDGRLYEQYF.

The genes are TRBV25-1 and TRBJ2-2; 10 nucleotides line up with TRBD1. J gave up 7 bases and V 1 base, and 6 bases lay outside the gene matches. Germline lookup yields CDR1 MGHDK and CDR2 SYGVNS. There are 16 residues in the CDR3. The CDR3 nucleotides read TGTGCCAGCAGTGAATCCCGACAGGGGGCTGGCGGGGAGCTGTTTTTT. It yields the protein CASSESRQGAGGELFF.

The V call is TRBV5-4, the J call TRBJ2-5, with D perhaps TRBD2 (5 bases). CDR3 size: 14 residues. Looked up from germline, CDR1 is SGHNT and CDR2 is YYREEE (reference sequence). V shed 3 bases and J shed 3 bases, with 12 bases lying between them. The CDR3 DNA sequence: TGTGCCAGCAGCTCCCTCGGAGGTAAAGAGACCCAGTACTTC. Its translation: CASSSLGGKETQYF.

This chain joins TRBV28 and TRBJ1-2; D gene unclear. This CDR3 is built from 21 residues. Germline lookup yields CDR1 MDHEN and CDR2 SYDVKM. V was cut by 2 bases and J by 8 bases, with 36 bases left in between. CDR3 amino acids: CASSLDTFTSLLRHSEGGYTF. The CDR3, as DNA: TGTGCCAGCAGTTTAGATACATTCACATCACTCCTACGACATTCGGAGGGCGGCTACACCTTC.

V is TRBV6-1 and J is TRBJ2-3; D is perhaps TRBD1 (6 bases). Germline V gene sequence: CDR1 MNHNS, CDR2 SASEGT. The CDR3 covers 15 residues. V dropped 7 bases and J dropped 2 bases, with 16 bases sitting between them. The CDR3 loop reads CASMGATGLTDTQYF. CDR3 bases: TGTGCCAGCATGGGGGCGACAGGACTCACAGATACGCAGTATTTT.

The gene calls are TRBV11-2 and TRBJ2-2; tentative D call: TRBD2 (5 bases). The germline V and J ends were trimmed by 2 bases and 6 bases, with 13 bases remaining between them. In germline, CDR1 is SGHAT, CDR2 FQNNGV. The CDR3 has 15 amino acids. CDR3 nucleotide sequence: TGTGCCAGCAGCTTACAAGGCACCGGGGCCGGGGAGCTGTTTTTT. Translating gives CASSLQGTGAGELFF.

The chain joins TRBV15 to TRBJ2-2; weak D call: TRBD1 (5 bases). CDR3 length equals 16 residues. Germline-derived CDR1 and CDR2 are LNHNV and YYDKDF (reference sequence). V lost 2 bases and J 1 base, leaving 11 bases between the germline ends. The CDR3 nucleotides are TGTGCCACCAGCAGACAGGGCGTCCAGAACACCGGGGAGCTGTTTTTT. Translated: CATSRQGVQNTGELFF.

The chain has TRBV25-1 and TRBJ2-3, with D possibly TRBD1 on 6 matching bases. V was shortened by 3 bases and J by 0 bases, with 10 bases between the two germline ends. The CDR3 is made up of 15 amino acids. Germline loops: CDR1 MGHDK, CDR2 SYGVNS. CDR3 sequence (DNA): TGTGCCAGCAGTGACCAGGGGCGAAGCACAGATACGCAGTATTTT. It is translated as CASSDQGRSTDTQYF.

For this clone: This same CDR3 is encoded by further DNA sequences in the sample. V usage is TRBV7-9 and J usage is TRBJ2-7, with 9 bases that match TRBD1. Germline values: CDR1 SEHNR, CDR2 FQNEAQ (reference sequence). Trimming removed 5 bases from V and 4 bases from J; junction bases left unmatched: 0. This CDR3 has 12 amino acids. The CDR3 sequence is CASSGQGYEQYF. The CDR3 DNA follows: TGTGCCAGCAGCGGACAGGGGTACGAGCAGTACTTC.

The chain joins TRBV30 to TRBJ2-2; TRBD2 aligns across 7 bases. V was clipped by 1 base and J by 2 bases; unmatched bases: 4. Looked up from germline, CDR1 is GTSNPN and CDR2 is SVGIG (reference sequence). The CDR3 is 15 residues long. The chain's CDR3 is CAWSASGFNTGELFF. CDR3 DNA sequence: TGTGCCTGGAGTGCTAGCGGTTTTAACACCGGGGAGCTGTTTTTT.

The chain carries TRBV27 and TRBJ1-5, with D perhaps matching TRBD1 (6 bases). CDR1 and CDR2 (germline): MNHEY, SMNVEV (reference sequence). V lost 5 bases to trimming and J lost 4 bases, with 12 bases between them. The CDR3 has 14 amino acids. This CDR3 is CASSTGFINQPQHF. CDR3 sequence (DNA): TGTGCCAGCAGTACAGGGTTTATTAATCAGCCCCAGCATTTT.

The J gene is TRBJ2-3, the V gene TRBV7-9, with D tentatively TRBD1 (5 bases). Germline assignment: CDR1 SEHNR and CDR2 FQNEAQ (reference sequence). Trimming removed 1 base at V and 1 base at J, with 6 bases between. The CDR3 loop spans 14 amino acids. Written as DNA, the CDR3 is TGTGCCAGCAGCTTAGAAGGGGGCACAGATACGCAGTATTTT. It yields the protein CASSLEGGTDTQYF.

The V call is TRBV5-6, the J call TRBJ1-1, with D tentatively TRBD1 (6 bases). The CDR3 is 16 residues long. Germline V gene lookup returns CDR1 SGHDT and CDR2 YYEEEE. The V end was cut by 4 bases, the J end by 6 bases, with 22 bases between. CDR3 sequence: CASSGDNGGGKAEAFF. The CDR3 DNA reads as TGTGCCAGCAGCGGGGATAATGGGGGCGGCAAAGCTGAAGCTTTCTTT.

The V gene is TRBV10-3, the J gene TRBJ1-5; 10 bases agree with TRBD1. After removal of 3 bases from V and 6 bases from J, the junction contained 2 bases not matched to a gene. This CDR3 has 14 residues. CDR1 and CDR2 from the germline V gene are ENHRY and SYGVKD. CDR3 DNA sequence: TGTGCCATCAGTGAAGGGACAGGGGCTCAGCCCCAGCATTTT. Translated: CAISEGTGAQPQHF.

The chain joins TRBV7-9 to TRBJ2-4; 7 positions match TRBD2. This CDR3 has 17 residues. The V gene's germline CDR1 is SEHNR and CDR2 FQNEAQ (reference sequence). The ends lost 1 base at V and 0 bases at J; junction bases unmatched: 6. The CDR3 nucleotides are TGTGCCAGCAGCTTAGTTGTCCGGGAGGAAGCCAAAAACATTCAGTACTTC. Residues: CASSLVVREEAKNIQYF.

The chain has TRBV7-9 and TRBJ2-1; D is unclear. CDR1 and CDR2 from the germline V gene are SEHNR and FQNEAQ (reference sequence). V gave up 3 bases and J gave up 0 bases, with 12 bases separating them. The CDR3 has 16 residues. In nucleotides, the CDR3 is TGTGCCAGCAGCTTTTCGACTGGAAGCTCCTACAATGAGCAGTTCTTC. Translating gives CASSFSTGSSYNEQFF.

The chain couples TRBV19 to TRBJ1-2; 7 bases match TRBD1. Trimming removed 9 bases from V and 7 bases from J; junction bases left unmatched: 11. The germline V gene encodes CDR1 LNHDA and CDR2 SQIVND (reference sequence). The CDR3 spans 13 residues. The CDR3 spells CASGTGTVGGYTF. The CDR3 DNA sequence: TGTGCCAGCGGGACCGGGACAGTAGGTGGCTACACCTTC.

V usage is TRBV12-5 and J usage is TRBJ2-1; TRBD1 matches at 12 bases. The CDR3 consists of 17 residues. Germline-derived CDR1 and CDR2 are LGHNT and FRNRAP. The V and J ends lost 3 bases and 7 bases, in that order; junction bases with no gene match: 10. CDR3 bases: TGTGCTAGTGGTTTTCAAACCGGGACAGGGGGCCCAAATGAGCAGTTCTTC. It specifies CASGFQTGTGGPNEQFF.

The CDR3 spells CASSFYGQGEEKLFF. The CDR3 nucleotides read TGTGCCAGCAGCTTCTACGGACAGGGCGAAGAAAAACTGTTTTTT. This chain joins TRBV5-6 and TRBJ1-4, with TRBD1 matching over 8 bases. Trimming at V came to 2 bases and at J to 8 bases, leaving 8 bases not matched to a gene. The CDR3 spans 15 residues. CDR1 and CDR2 from the germline V gene are SGHDT and YYEEEE.

The chain has TRBV5-1 and TRBJ2-7; D possibly corresponds to TRBD2 (6 bases). The V end was cut by 0 bases, the J end by 4 bases, with 14 bases between. This CDR3 is 15 amino acids long. Per germline, CDR1 SGHRS and CDR2 YFSETQ. The CDR3 spells CASSLDGTADYEQYF. CDR3 bases: TGCGCCAGCAGCTTGGATGGGACTGCAGATTACGAGCAGTACTTC.

The gene calls are TRBV10-3 and TRBJ2-7, with 14 nucleotides matching TRBD2. CDR3 size: 19 residues. CDR1 is ENHRY and CDR2 is SYGVKD in the germline V gene. Germline trimming cut 6 bases from V and 3 bases from J; bases unmatched to any gene: 16. The DNA of the CDR3 is TGTGCCATCAGCCCTAAGGGGGGGACTAGCGGGAGATGGCACTACGAGCAGTACTTC. Amino acid sequence: CAISPKGGTSGRWHYEQYF.

The rearrangement uses TRBV27 and TRBJ2-7, with a possible D match to TRBD2 (6 bases). Germline V gene data show CDR1 as MNHEY and CDR2 as SMNVEV (reference sequence). The CDR3 has 15 residues. The V end lost 7 bases, the J end lost 0 bases, and 16 bases lay between the germline ends. CDR3 in DNA: TGTGCCAGCACCCCCCCGGGACTCTACTCCTACGAGCAGTACTTC. This encodes CASTPPGLYSYEQYF.

This chain links TRBV2 with TRBJ2-1; possibly TRBD1 for D (6 bases). Trimming stripped 0 bases from V and 11 bases from J, with 17 bases between. Germline CDR1 SNHLY, CDR2 FYNNEI. The CDR3 contains 15 residues. The DNA of the CDR3 is TGTGCCAGCAGTGAAGCGCGGGTAAACAGGGTTCAGCAGTTCTTC. Translated, it gives CASSEARVNRVQQFF.

This clone was seen a handful of times. The J gene is TRBJ1-1, the V gene TRBV9; D ambiguous. V was clipped by 5 bases and J by 0 bases, with 17 bases between them. Per germline, CDR1 SGDLS and CDR2 YYNGEE. The CDR3 has 16 residues. DNA of the CDR3: TGTGCCAGCAGACCCCCCCGCGGCCCGATGAACACTGAAGCTTTCTTT. Encoded protein: CASRPPRGPMNTEAFF.

The CDR3 DNA sequence: TGTGCCAGCAGTGAACAGAGATCCAACTATGGCTACACCTTC. Translation gives CASSEQRSNYGYTF. The chain carries TRBV6-5 and TRBJ1-2; D is ambiguous. Germline assignment: CDR1 MNHEY and CDR2 SVGAGI. Trimming stripped 5 bases from V and 2 bases from J, with 12 bases between. The CDR3 loop spans 14 amino acids.

The V and J genes are TRBV4-1 and TRBJ2-5; D gene unclear. The V gene lost 1 base and the J gene lost 2 bases, with 8 bases spanning the gap. This CDR3 is 14 amino acids long. The germline V gene has CDR1 MGHRA and CDR2 YSYEKL. In DNA, the CDR3 is TGCGCCAGCAGCCAAGGAGATAGACAAGAGACCCAGTACTTC. The encoded protein is CASSQGDRQETQYF.

The chain has TRBV19 and TRBJ2-3, with D possibly TRBD1 on 5 matching bases. Germline lookup yields CDR1 LNHDA and CDR2 SQIVND (reference sequence). The CDR3 runs to 13 residues. The ends were cut back, 6 bases at V and 1 base at J, with 8 bases in the middle. The CDR3 coding sequence is TGTGCCAGTAGCGTCAGGGGCACAGATACGCAGTATTTT. As protein: CASSVRGTDTQYF. The variable domain in full, with the rest retrieved from reference TRBV19 and TRBJ2-3, is DGGITQSPKYLFRKEGQNVTLSCEQNLNHDAMYWYRQDPGQGLRLIYYSQIVNDFQKGDIAEGYSVSREKKESFPLTVTSAQKNPTAFYLCASSVRGTDTQYFGPGTRLTVL.

The V call is TRBV6-5, the J call TRBJ2-7, with TRBD2 matching 7 bases. The germline V gene encodes CDR1 MNHEY and CDR2 SVGAGI. After removal of 2 bases from V and 2 bases from J, the junction contained 6 bases not matched to a gene. The CDR3 totals 15 residues. CDR3 region: CASSYGEGPAYEQYF. CDR3 nucleotide sequence: TGTGCCAGCAGTTACGGGGAGGGGCCCGCCTACGAGCAGTACTTC.

In this sample, this clone turned up once. The chain's CDR3 is CAISLDSFYEQYF. The DNA of the CDR3 is TGTGCCATCAGTTTGGACAGCTTTTACGAGCAGTACTTC. This chain joins TRBV10-3 and TRBJ2-5, with TRBD1 as a possible D gene (6 bases). The J call may be incorrect, as the DNA end agrees better with TRBJ2-7. CDR3 length: 13 amino acids. The V gene's germline CDR1 is ENHRY and CDR2 SYGVKD.